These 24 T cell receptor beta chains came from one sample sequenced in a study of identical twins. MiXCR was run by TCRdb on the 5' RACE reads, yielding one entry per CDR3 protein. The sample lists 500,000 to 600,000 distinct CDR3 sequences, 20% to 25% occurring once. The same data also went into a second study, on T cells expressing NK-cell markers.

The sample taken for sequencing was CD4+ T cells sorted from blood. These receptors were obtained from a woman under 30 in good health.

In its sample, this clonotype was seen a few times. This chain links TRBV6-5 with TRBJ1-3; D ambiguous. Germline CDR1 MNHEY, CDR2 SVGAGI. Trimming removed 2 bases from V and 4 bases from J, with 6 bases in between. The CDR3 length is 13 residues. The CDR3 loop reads CASSYGFGNTIYF. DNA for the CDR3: TGTGCCAGCAGTTACGGGTTCGGAAACACCATATATTTT.

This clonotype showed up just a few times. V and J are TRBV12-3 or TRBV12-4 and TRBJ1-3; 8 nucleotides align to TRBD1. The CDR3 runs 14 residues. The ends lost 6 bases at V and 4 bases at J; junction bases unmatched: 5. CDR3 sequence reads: CASSLTGDGNTIYF. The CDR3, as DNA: TGTGCCAGCAGCCTGACAGGGGACGGAAACACCATATATTTT.

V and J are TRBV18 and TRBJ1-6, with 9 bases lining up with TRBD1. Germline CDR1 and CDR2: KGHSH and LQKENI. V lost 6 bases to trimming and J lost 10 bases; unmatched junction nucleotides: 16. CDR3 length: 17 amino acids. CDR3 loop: CASSTGTGILLRSPLHF. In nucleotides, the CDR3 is TGTGCCAGCTCGACCGGGACAGGGATACTGTTGCGATCACCCCTCCACTTT.

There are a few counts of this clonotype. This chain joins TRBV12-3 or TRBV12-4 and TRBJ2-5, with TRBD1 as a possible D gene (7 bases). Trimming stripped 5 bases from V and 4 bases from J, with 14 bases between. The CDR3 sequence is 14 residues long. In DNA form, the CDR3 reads TGTGCCAGCAGTACATCTCAGGGGGGAGAGACCCAGTACTTC. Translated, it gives CASSTSQGGETQYF.

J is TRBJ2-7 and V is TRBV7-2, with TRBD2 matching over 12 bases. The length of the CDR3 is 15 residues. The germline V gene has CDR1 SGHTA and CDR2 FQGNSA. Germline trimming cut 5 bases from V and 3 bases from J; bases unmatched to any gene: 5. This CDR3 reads CASSVLAGGVYEQYF. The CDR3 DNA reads TGTGCCAGCAGCGTTCTAGCGGGAGGGGTCTACGAGCAGTACTTC.

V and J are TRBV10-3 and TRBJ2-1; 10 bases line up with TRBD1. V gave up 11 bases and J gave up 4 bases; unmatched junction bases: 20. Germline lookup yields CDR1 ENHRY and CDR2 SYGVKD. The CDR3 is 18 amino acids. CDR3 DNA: TGTGCCTCCGAGGGGACAGGGGCCACACCGGCTATTTACAATGAGCAGTTCTTC. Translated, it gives CASEGTGATPAIYNEQFF.

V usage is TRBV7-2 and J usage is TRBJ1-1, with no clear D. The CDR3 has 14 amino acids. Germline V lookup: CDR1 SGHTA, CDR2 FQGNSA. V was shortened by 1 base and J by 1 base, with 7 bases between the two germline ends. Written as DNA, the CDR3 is TGTGCCAGCAGCTTAGATACAGCGAACACTGAAGCTTTCTTT. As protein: CASSLDTANTEAFF.

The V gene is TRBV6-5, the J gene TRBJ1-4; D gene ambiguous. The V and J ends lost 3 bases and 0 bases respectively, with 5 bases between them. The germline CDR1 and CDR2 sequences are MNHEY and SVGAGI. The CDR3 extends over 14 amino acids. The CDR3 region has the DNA TGTGCCAGCAGTTATATTTCAACTAATGAAAAACTGTTTTTT. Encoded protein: CASSYISTNEKLFF.

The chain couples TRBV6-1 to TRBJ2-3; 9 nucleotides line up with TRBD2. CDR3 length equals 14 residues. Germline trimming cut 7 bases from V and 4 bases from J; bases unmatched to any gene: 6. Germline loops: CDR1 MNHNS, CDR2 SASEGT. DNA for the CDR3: TGTGCCAGCATGGGCGGGGGGGCGTCAGATACGCAGTATTTT. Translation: CASMGGGASDTQYF.

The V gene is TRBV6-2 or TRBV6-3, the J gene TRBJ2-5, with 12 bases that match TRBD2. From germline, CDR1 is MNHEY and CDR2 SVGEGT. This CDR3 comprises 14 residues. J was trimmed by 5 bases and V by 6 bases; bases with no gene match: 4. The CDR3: CASRATSGGETQYF. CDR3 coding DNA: TGTGCCAGCAGAGCGACTAGCGGGGGCGAGACCCAGTACTTC.

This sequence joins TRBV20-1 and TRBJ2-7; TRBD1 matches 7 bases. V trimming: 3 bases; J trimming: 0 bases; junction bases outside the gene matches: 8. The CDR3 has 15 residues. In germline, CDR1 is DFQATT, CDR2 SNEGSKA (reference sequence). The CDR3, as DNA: TGCAGTGCTAGCGCCGGGACAGCCGCCTCCTACGAGCAGTACTTC. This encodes CSASAGTAASYEQYF.

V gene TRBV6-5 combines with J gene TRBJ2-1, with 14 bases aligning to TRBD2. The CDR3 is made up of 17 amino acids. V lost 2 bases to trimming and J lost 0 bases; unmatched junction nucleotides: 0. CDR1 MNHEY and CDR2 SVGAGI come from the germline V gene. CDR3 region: CASSYGTSGSSYNEQFF. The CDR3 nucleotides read TGTGCCAGCAGTTACGGGACTAGCGGGAGCTCCTACAATGAGCAGTTCTTC.

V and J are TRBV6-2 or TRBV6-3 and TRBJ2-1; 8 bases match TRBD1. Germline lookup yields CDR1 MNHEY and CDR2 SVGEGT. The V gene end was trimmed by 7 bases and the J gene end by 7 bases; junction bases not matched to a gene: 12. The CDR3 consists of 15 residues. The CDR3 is CASTRQGASGNEQFF. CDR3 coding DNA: TGTGCCAGCACCCGGCAGGGGGCCTCAGGTAATGAGCAGTTCTTC.

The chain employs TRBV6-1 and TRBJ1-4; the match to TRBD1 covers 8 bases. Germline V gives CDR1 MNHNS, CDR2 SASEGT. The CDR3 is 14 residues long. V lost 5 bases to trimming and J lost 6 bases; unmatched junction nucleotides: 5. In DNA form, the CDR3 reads TGTGCCAGCAGTAGCCGGACAGGGCATGAAAAACTGTTTTTT. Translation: CASSSRTGHEKLFF.

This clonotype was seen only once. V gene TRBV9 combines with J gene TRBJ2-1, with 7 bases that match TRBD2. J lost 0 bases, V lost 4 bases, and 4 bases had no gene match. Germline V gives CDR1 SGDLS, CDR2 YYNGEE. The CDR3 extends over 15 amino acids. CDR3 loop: CASSPRGDSYNEQFF. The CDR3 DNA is TGTGCCAGCAGCCCCCGGGGGGACTCCTACAATGAGCAGTTCTTC.

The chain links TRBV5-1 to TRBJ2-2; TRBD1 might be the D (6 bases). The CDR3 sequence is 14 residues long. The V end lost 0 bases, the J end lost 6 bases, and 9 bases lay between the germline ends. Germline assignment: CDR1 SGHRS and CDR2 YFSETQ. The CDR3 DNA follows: TGCGCCAGCAGCTTGGGACAGGCTCCCGGGGAGCTGTTTTTT. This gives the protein CASSLGQAPGELFF.

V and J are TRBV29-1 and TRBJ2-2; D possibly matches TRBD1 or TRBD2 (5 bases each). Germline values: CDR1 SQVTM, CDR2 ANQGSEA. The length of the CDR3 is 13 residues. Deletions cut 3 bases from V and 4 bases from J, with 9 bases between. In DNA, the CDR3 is TGCAGCGTTGACAGGGCGGGCACCGGGGAGCTGTTTTTT. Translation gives CSVDRAGTGELFF.

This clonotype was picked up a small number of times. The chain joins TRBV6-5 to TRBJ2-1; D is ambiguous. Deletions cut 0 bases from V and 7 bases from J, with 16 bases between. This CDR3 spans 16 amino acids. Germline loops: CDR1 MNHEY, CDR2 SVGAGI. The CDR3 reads CASSYSLTETRNEQFF. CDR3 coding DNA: TGTGCCAGCAGTTACTCGTTGACGGAAACACGGAATGAGCAGTTCTTC.

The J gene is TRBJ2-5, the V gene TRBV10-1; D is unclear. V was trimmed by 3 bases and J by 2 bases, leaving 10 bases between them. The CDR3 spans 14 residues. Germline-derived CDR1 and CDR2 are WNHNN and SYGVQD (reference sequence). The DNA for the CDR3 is TGCGCCAGCAGTGATATCGGGCAGCAAGAGACCCAGTACTTC. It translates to CASSDIGQQETQYF.

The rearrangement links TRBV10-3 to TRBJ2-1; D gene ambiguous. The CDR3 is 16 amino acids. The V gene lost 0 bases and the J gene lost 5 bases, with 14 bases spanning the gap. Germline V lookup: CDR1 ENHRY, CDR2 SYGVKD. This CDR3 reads CAISESRGPYNNEQFF. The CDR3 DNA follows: TGTGCCATCAGTGAGTCTCGTGGACCGTACAACAATGAGCAGTTCTTC.

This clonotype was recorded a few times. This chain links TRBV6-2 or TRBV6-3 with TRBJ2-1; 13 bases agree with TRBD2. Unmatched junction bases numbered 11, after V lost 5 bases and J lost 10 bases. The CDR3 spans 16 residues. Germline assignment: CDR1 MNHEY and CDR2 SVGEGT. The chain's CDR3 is CASSRQRTSGGNEQFF. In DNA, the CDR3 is TGTGCCAGCAGTCGCCAGAGGACTAGCGGGGGTAACGAGCAGTTCTTC.

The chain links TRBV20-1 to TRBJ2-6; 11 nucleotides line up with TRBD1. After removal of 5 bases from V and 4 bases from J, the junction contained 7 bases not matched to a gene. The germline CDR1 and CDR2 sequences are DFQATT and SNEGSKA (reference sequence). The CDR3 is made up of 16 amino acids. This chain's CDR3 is CSAWTGGASGANVLTF. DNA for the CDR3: TGCAGTGCTTGGACAGGGGGCGCTTCGGGGGCCAACGTCCTGACTTTC.

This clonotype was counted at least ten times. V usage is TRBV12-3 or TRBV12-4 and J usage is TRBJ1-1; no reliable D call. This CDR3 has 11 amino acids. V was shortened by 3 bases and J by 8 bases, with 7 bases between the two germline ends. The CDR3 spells CASSLGSEAFF. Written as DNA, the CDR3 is TGTGCCAGCAGTTTGGGGTCGGAAGCTTTCTTT.

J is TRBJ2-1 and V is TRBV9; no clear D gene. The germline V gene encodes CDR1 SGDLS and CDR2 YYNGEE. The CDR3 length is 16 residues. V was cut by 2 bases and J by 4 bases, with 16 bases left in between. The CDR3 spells CASSVTAVLNYNEQFF. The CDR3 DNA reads TGTGCCAGCAGCGTTACGGCGGTACTCAATTACAATGAGCAGTTCTTC.